There are a few counts of the clone carrying this T cell receptor beta chain. Its antigen is still unknown. The data belong to a study of beta chain features in type 1 diabetes. Overall study findings and caveats: Researchers reported that naive, central memory and Treg TCRB repertoires appeared more similar in patients than in healthy donors.

Expressed TCRB transcripts were sequenced, since all the RNA that had been isolated was reverse transcribed. Assay used: immunoSEQ multiplex PCR; TCRdb lists only in-frame clones, some missing. The sample shows 110,000 to 150,000 clones, roughly a tenth of them seen only once. The CDR3 has 14 amino acids. Per the germline V gene, CDR1 is LGHNA and CDR2 is YSLEER. Unmatched junction bases numbered 4, after V lost 4 bases and J lost 4 bases. All of the sorted populations showed purity greater than 95%. V and J are TRBV4-3 and TRBJ2-3; 8 bases are shared with TRBD2. Sequencing was performed on central memory CD4+ T cells from blood. This receptor was identified in a young man in good health. In nucleotides, the CDR3 is TGCGCCAGCAGCCTCGGGGGGGGCGCAGATACGCAGTATTTT. This translates into CASSLGGGADTQYF.